Sequencing of this T cell receptor beta chain was carried out in a study of CD8 T cells in ankylosing spondylitis. Study-wide results and limits: Characteristic, it appeared, of ankylosing spondylitis blood was a TCR beta motif of eight highly homologous variants. In reactive arthritis synovial fluid and blood, some motif variants had been reported before.

This clonotype appeared many times. Antigen specificity is unknown. Trimming shortened V by 4 bases and J by 2 bases, and 6 bases separated the two germline ends. The CDR3 consists of 11 residues. CDR1 and CDR2 from the germline V gene are SQVTM and ANQGSEA. One entry per CDR3 protein results from TCRdb running MiXCR on the 5' RACE reads. The top ten hold 30% to 35% of the sample, which has around 130,000 distinct CDR3 sequences, about a sixth seen once. The sample consisted of blood, either unsorted or a sorted T cell fraction (not recorded which). The chain links TRBV29-1 to TRBJ2-7, with unresolved D. This TCR derives from a male donor with ankylosing spondylitis. CDR3 in DNA: TGCAGCGTTGGACCTACCTACGAGCAGTACTTC. This encodes CSVGPTYEQYF.